These T cell receptor beta chains were read from a single sample in a study of blood T cell repertoires in COVID-19. Clones were read by immunoSEQ multiplex PCR, and TCRdb kept only the in-frame ones, dropping some. The data contain about 140,000 clones, around 73% of them singletons. The sequenced sample was peripheral blood. The receptors were gathered from a woman between 50 and 59 years old with active or convalescent COVID-19. Both conserved end residues are part of each CDR3. A D gene is named only where the DNA matches it firmly. Expanded clones get a size class; other rows say once, few or many, or leave the size out.

size,V,D,J,DNA,CDR3
-,TRBV19,-,TRBJ1-5,TGTGCCAGTAGTATAGACAGGGGCAATCAGCCCCAGCATTTT,CASSIDRGNQPQHF
-,TRBV10-3,-,TRBJ2-2,TGTGCCATCAGTGAACGAGGCCCCCCAACCGGGGAGCTGTTTTTT,CAISERGPPTGELFF
once,TRBV28,-,TRBJ1-1,TGTGCCAGCAGAGGCAGGGATCGGTTTAAAACTGAAGCTTTCTTT,CASRGRDRFKTEAFF
-,TRBV19,-,TRBJ2-1,TGTGCCAGTAGTTTACGGACTCCGGTCTACAATGAGCAGTTCTTC,CASSLRTPVYNEQFF
-,TRBV18,TRBD2,TRBJ2-1,TGTGCCAGCTCCCAAGGACTAGCGGATAGGGGGGATGAGCAGTTCTTC,CASSQGLADRGDEQFF
few,TRBV4-3,-,TRBJ1-2,TGCGCCAGCAGCCAAGAGAGGCAGGGCTATGGCTACACCTTC,CASSQERQGYGYTF
once,TRBV18,TRBD2,TRBJ2-2,TGTGCCAGCTCACCAAGGGCGGGGGGCACGAACACCGGGGAGCTGTTTTTT,CASSPRAGGTNTGELFF
-,TRBV7-8,-,TRBJ2-1,TGTGCCAGCAGCTTAGCGCAGGGGGGACTGGACTACAATGAGCAGTTCTTC,CASSLAQGGLDYNEQFF
-,TRBV7-9,TRBD1,TRBJ2-1,TGTGCCAGCAGCCGGACAGGGAATGAGCAGTTCTTC,CASSRTGNEQFF
-,TRBV7-2,TRBD1,TRBJ1-2,TGTGCCAGCAGCCCACAGGGGGGCTATGGCTACACCTTC,CASSPQGGYGYTF
-,TRBV21-1,-,TRBJ1-5,TGTGCCAGCAGCAGGGCCCGAACCGGCAATGAAAGCAATCAGCCCCAGCATTTT,CASSRARTGNESNQPQHF
-,TRBV5-1,TRBD1,TRBJ2-3,TGCGCCAGCAGCCCGGGACAGGGGACGGATACGCAGTATTTT,CASSPGQGTDTQYF
-,TRBV29-1,TRBD1,TRBJ1-2,TGCAGCGTTGAAGGAGGACAGGGGAATGGCTACACCTTC,CSVEGGQGNGYTF
-,TRBV6-4,TRBD2,TRBJ2-1,TGTGCCAGCAGTGGGGGACTAGCGCATGAGCAGTTCTTC,CASSGGLAHEQFF
-,TRBV6-2/TRBV6-3,-,TRBJ1-1,TGTGCCAGCAGTTTTCTTTCCCGGGGGACTGAAGCTTTCTTT,CASSFLSRGTEAFF
-,TRBV12-3/TRBV12-4,-,TRBJ1-1,TGTGCCAGCAGTGGACAGAAAAACACTGAAGCTTTCTTT,CASSGQKNTEAFF
few,TRBV6-6,TRBD1,TRBJ2-7,TGTGCCAGCACCAAAGCAGGGGGAACCTACGAGCAGTACTTC,CASTKAGGTYEQYF
-,TRBV3-1/TRBV3-2,TRBD2,TRBJ2-3,TGTGCCAGCAGCCCCTCTAGCGGGGGCGGCCCTAAGTATTTT,CASSPSSGGGPKYF
-,TRBV5-1,-,TRBJ1-5,TGCGCCAGCAGCTTGGACAGGTGTTGTGCGCAGCCCCAGCATTTT,CASSLDRCCAQPQHF
-,TRBV9,TRBD1,TRBJ1-3,TGTGCCAGCAGCGTAGAGGGGGCAGGAAACACCATATATTTT,CASSVEGAGNTIYF
-,TRBV5-5,-,TRBJ2-7,TGTGCCAGCAGCTTGGAGACAGGAGCCTTCTACGAGCAGTACTTC,CASSLETGAFYEQYF
-,TRBV7-2,-,TRBJ2-7,TGTGCCAGCAGCCCCAGGCACAGGTCTAGTTCCTACGAGCAGTACTTC,CASSPRHRSSSYEQYF
-,TRBV28,-,TRBJ2-3,TGTGCCAGCTGCAAAGCGAGAAGAACAGATACGCAGTATTTT,CASCKARRTDTQYF
-,TRBV14,-,TRBJ2-1,TGTGCCAGCAGCCAATTACTCGGGAGCTCCTACAATGAGCAGTTCTTC,CASSQLLGSSYNEQFF
few,TRBV19,TRBD1,TRBJ1-1,TGTGCCAGTAGTGGCACAGGGGGAATGAACACTGAAGCTTTCTTT,CASSGTGGMNTEAFF
few,TRBV18,-,TRBJ2-5,TGTGCCAGCTCACCGAGACGGACAGAACAAGAGACCCAGTACTTC,CASSPRRTEQETQYF
-,TRBV7-2,-,TRBJ1-5,TGTGCCAGCAGCTTAGTACGCCAGGGGAACCAGCCCCAGCATTTT,CASSLVRQGNQPQHF
-,TRBV18,TRBD1,TRBJ2-7,TGTGCCAGCTCACTACGGGACAGTTGGCAGTACTTC,CASSLRDSWQYF
-,TRBV7-9,TRBD1,TRBJ2-1,TGTGCCAGCAGAAACAGGGGGAATGAGCAGTTCTTC,CASRNRGNEQFF
few,TRBV3-1/TRBV3-2,-,TRBJ2-6,TGTGCCAGCAGCCAAGATCATCGAGCTGGGGCCAACGTCCTGACTTTC,CASSQDHRAGANVLTF
few,TRBV19,TRBD1,TRBJ1-1,TGTGCCAGTAGTATAATCGGGACAGGTGACACTGAAGCTTTCTTT,CASSIIGTGDTEAFF
once,TRBV19,TRBD1,TRBJ2-7,TGTGCCAGTAGTCCACAGGGGGCGCGGTACTACGAGCAGTACTTC,CASSPQGARYYEQYF
-,TRBV28,-,TRBJ2-5,TGTGCCAGTGGGAGCGGGTGGCCCCAAGAGACCCAGTACTTC,CASGSGWPQETQYF
-,TRBV18,-,TRBJ1-4,TGTGCCAGCTCACCACCGGCGGGGGGCCGTAATGAAAAACTGTTTTTT,CASSPPAGGRNEKLFF
few,TRBV5-1,-,TRBJ2-2,TGCGCCAGCAGCTCGGCCGGGGAGCTGTTTTTT,CASSSAGELFF
-,TRBV11-2,TRBD1,TRBJ1-1,TGTGCCAGCAGCCTAACAGGGGGACCGAACACTGAAGCTTTCTTT,CASSLTGGPNTEAFF
many,TRBV7-9,TRBD2,TRBJ2-1,TGTGCCAGCGTCGCGGGACTAGCGGGAGTAGAGCAGTTCTTC,CASVAGLAGVEQFF
-,TRBV19,TRBD2,TRBJ2-1,TGTGCCAGTAGCCCAGCGGGAGGGCCCTACAATGAGCAGTTCTTC,CASSPAGGPYNEQFF
-,TRBV28,-,TRBJ1-5,TGTGCCAGCCTGACGGGGGGCAATCAGCCCCAGCATTTT,CASLTGGNQPQHF
few,TRBV18,-,TRBJ2-7,TGTGCCAGCTCCCCCAAAGCGGTGACTACGTCCGAGCAGTACTTC,CASSPKAVTTSEQYF
many,TRBV30,-,TRBJ1-2,TGTGCCTGGAGAAGGAGCCCTAACTATGGCTACACCTTC,CAWRRSPNYGYTF
once,TRBV25-1,-,TRBJ2-2,TGTGCCAGCAGTGAAGGGGCGATAGGGTTGGTGGGGGAGCTGTTTTTT,CASSEGAIGLVGELFF
-,TRBV7-8,-,TRBJ1-6,TGTGCCAGCAGCGACTCGTTGGGACTGAATAATTCACCCCTCCACTTT,CASSDSLGLNNSPLHF
-,TRBV5-4,TRBD1,TRBJ2-7,TGTGCCAGCAGCATAGACAGGGGGTCCTACGAGCAGTACTTC,CASSIDRGSYEQYF
-,TRBV5-5,-,TRBJ2-2,TGTGCCAGCAGCCAATCGGTCTTGCGGGACCACGGGGAGCTGTTTTTT,CASSQSVLRDHGELFF
-,TRBV7-8,-,TRBJ2-5,TGTGCCAGCAGCTTGGGGCGGGACGGGACCCAGTACTTC,CASSLGRDGTQYF
-,TRBV29-1,TRBD2,TRBJ2-5,TGCAGCGTTGACGACACGCTAGCGGGAGGGGCCCAGTACTTC,CSVDDTLAGGAQYF
-,TRBV6-2/TRBV6-3,-,TRBJ1-1,TGTGCCAGCAGTTACTCGGCCAGAAACACTGAAGCTTTCTTT,CASSYSARNTEAFF
few,TRBV7-9,-,TRBJ1-3,TGTGCCAGCAGCCCGGGTTCTGGAAACACCATATATTTT,CASSPGSGNTIYF